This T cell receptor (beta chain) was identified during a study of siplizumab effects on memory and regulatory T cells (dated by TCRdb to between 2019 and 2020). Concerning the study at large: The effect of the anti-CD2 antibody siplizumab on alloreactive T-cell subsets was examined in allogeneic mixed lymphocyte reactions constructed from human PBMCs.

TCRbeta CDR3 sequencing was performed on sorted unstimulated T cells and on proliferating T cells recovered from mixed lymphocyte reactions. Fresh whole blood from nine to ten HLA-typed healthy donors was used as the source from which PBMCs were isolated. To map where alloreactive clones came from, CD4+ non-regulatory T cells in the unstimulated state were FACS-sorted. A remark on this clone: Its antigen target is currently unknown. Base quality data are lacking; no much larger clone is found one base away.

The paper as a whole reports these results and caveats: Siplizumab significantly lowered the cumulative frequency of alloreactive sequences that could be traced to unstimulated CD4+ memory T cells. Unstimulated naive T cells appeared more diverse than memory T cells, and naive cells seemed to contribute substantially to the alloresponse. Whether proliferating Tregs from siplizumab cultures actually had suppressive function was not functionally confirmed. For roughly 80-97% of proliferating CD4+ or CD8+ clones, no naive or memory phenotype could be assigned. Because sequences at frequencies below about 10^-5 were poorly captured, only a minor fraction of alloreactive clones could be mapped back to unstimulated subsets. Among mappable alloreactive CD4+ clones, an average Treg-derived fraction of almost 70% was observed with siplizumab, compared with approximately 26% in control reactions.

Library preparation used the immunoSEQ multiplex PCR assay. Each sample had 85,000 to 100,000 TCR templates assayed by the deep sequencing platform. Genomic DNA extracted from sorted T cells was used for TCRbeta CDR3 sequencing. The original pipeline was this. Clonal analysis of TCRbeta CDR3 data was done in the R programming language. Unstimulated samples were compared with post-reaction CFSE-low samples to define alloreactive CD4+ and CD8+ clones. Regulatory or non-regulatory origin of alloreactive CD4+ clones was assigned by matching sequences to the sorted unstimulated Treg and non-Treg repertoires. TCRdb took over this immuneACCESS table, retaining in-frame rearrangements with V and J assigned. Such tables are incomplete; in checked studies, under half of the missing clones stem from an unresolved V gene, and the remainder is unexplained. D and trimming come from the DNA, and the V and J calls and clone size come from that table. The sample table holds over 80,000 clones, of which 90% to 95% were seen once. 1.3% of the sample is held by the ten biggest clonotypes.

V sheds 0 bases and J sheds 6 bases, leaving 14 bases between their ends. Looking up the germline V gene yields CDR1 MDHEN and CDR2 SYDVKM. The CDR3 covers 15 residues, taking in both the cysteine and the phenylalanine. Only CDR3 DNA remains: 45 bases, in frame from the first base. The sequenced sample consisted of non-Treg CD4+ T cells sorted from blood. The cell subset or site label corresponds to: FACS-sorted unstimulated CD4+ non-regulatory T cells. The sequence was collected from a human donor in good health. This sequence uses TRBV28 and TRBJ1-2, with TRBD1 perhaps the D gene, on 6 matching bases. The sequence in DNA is TGTGCCAGCAGTTTATGGAGCAGGGGACGGAATGGCTACACCTTC. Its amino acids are CASSLWSRGRNGYTF.